This T cell receptor (beta chain) was captured in a study of blood T cell repertoires in COVID-19. Study overall: Whether acute or convalescent, the COVID-19 samples came from the United States, Italy and Spain.

Trimming took 4 bases from V and 0 from J; bases not matched to a gene: 9. Germline assignment: CDR1 KGHSH and CDR2 LQKENI. This CDR3 is 17 amino acids long. Assay used: immunoSEQ multiplex PCR; TCRdb lists only in-frame clones, some missing. The sample gives fewer than 350,000 clones, about 90% of which show up once; over 0.9% is in the top ten. The source of this sequence is a woman aged 30 to 39 who had been exposed to COVID-19. V and J are TRBV18 and TRBJ1-5; 7 bases are shared with TRBD1. The sequenced sample was PBMCs or T cells enriched from blood (not recorded which). CDR3 coding DNA: TGTGCCAGCTCACTAGTTTCAGGGGGAAATAGCAATCAGCCCCAGCATTTT. It encodes CASSLVSGGNSNQPQHF.